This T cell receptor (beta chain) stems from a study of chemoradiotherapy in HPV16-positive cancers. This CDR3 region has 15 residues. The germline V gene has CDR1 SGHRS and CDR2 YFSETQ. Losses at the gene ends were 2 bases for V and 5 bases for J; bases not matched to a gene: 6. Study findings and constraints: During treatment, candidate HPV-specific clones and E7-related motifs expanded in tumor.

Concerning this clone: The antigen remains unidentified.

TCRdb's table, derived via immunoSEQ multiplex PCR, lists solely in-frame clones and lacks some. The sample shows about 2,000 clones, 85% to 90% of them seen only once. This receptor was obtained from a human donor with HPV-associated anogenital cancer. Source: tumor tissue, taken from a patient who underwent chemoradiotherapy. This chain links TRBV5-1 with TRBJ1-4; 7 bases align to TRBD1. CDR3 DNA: TGCGCCAGCAGCTTAGAGCACAGGGGAAATGAAAAACTGTTTTTT. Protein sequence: CASSLEHRGNEKLFF.